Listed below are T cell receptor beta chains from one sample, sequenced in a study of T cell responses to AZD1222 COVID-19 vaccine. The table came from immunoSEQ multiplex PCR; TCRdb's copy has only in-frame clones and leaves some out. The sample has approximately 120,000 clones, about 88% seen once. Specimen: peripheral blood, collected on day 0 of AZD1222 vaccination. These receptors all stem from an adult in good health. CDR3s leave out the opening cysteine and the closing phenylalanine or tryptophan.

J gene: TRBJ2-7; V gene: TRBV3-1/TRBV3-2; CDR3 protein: ASSRGILYEQY
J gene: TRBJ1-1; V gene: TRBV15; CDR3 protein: ATSRGRGQLNTEAF
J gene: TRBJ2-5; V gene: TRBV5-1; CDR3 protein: ASSLGGLDSETQY
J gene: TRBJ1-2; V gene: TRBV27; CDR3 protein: ASSRANYGYT
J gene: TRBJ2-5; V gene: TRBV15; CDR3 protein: ATSSGLGKQETQY
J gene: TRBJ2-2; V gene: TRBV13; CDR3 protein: ASSYEKKNTGELF
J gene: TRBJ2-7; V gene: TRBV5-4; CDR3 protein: ASSLEGGVYEQY
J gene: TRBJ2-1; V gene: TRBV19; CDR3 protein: ASRIVGRGAYNEQF
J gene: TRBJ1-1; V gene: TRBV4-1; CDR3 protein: ASSQGGPLQGGAF
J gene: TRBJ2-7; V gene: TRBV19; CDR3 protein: ASSIRAASLVTEQY
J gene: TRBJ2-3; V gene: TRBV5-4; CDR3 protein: ASSLVGGRKDTQY
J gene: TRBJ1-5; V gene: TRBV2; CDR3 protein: ASRGWEQPQH
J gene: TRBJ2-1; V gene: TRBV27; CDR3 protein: ASSLGSSKTYNEQF
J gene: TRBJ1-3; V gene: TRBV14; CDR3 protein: ASSQWGSAGNTIY
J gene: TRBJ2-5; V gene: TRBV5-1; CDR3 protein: ASSATGAQETQY
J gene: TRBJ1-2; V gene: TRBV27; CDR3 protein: ASSPLIGPNYGYT
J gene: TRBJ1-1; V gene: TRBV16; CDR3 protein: ASSPHTNTEAF
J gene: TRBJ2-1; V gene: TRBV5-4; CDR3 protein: ASSLGLAGAYNEQF
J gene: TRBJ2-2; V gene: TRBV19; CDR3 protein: ASSRLAGGENTGELF
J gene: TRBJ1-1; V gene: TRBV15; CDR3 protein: ATSRGDSLAEAF
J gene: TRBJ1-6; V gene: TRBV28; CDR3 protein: ASSFVEDSPLH
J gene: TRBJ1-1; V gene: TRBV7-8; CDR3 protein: ASSLVSRRQGRDTEAF
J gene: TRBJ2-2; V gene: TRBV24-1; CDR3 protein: ATSERGQGRLF
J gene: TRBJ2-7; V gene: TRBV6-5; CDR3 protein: ASPGQGDFDEQY
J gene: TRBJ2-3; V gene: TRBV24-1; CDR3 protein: ATSDPGTRGAVDTQY
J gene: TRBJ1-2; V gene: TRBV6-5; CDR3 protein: ASSHRGNYGYT
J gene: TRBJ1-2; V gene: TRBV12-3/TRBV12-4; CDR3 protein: ASSFRDGYT
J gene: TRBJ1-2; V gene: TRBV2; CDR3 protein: ASTRRSEAGYGYT
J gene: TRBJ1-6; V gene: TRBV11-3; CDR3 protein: ASSLDLDSPLH
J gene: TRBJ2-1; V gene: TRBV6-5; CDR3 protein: ASSSADNEQF
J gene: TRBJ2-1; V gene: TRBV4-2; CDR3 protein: ASSQVARDNEQF
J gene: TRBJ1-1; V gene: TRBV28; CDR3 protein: ASSLIGLRGAF
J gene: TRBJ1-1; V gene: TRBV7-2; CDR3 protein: ASSERQGTEAF
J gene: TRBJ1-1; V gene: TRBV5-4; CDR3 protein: ASSLERRQVEAF
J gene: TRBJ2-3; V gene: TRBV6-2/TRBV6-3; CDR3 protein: ASSFYSGDTQY
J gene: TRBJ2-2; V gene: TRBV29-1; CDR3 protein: SVEGGGASTGELF
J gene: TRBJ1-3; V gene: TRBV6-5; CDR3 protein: ASNIGVVAGNTIY
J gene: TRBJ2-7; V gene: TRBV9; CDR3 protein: ASSVVGEQGHEQY